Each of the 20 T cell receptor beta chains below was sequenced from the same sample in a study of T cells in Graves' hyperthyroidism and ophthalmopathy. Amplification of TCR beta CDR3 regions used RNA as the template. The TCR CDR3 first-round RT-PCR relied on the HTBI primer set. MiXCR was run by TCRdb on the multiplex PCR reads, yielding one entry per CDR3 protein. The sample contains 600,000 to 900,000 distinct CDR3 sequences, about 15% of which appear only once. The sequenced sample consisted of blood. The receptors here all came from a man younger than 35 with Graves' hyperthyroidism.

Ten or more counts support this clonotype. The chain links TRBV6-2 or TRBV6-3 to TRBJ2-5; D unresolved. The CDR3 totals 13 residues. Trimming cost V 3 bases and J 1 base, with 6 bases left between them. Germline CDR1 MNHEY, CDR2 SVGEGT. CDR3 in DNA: TGTGCCAGCAGTTATTCGGGCCAAGAGACCCAGTACTTC. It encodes CASSYSGQETQYF.

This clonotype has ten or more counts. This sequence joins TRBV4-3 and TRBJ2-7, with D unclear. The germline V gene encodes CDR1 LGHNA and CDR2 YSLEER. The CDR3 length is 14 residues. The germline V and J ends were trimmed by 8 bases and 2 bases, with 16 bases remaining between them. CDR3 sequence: CASGNWEGTYEQYF. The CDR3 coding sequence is TGCGCCAGCGGGAACTGGGAAGGGACCTACGAGCAGTACTTC.

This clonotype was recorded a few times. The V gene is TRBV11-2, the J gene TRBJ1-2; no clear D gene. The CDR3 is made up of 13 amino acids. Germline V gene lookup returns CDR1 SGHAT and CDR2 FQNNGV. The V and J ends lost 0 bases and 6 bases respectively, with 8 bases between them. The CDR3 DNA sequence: TGTGCCAGCAGCTTAGAGCCCCCGAATGGCTACACCTTC. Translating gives CASSLEPPNGYTF.

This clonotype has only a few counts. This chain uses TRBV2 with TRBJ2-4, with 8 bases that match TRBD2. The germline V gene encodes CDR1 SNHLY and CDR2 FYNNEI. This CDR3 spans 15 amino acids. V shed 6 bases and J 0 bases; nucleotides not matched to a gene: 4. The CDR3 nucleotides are TGTGCCAGCAGCCAACTAGCGGTAGCCAAAAACATTCAGTACTTC. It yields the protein CASSQLAVAKNIQYF.

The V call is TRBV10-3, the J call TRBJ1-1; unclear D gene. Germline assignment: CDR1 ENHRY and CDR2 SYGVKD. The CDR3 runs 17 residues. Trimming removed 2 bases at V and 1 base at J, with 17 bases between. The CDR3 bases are TGTGCCATCAGTGAGCCAACGCCCGGATACGGGAACACTGAAGCTTTCTTT. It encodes CAISEPTPGYGNTEAFF.

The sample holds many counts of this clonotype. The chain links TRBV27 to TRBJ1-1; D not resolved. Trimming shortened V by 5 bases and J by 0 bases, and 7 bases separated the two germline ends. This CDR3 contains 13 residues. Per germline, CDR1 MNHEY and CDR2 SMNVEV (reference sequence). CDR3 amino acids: CASSDKLNTEAFF. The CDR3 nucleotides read TGTGCCAGCAGTGACAAATTGAACACTGAAGCTTTCTTT.

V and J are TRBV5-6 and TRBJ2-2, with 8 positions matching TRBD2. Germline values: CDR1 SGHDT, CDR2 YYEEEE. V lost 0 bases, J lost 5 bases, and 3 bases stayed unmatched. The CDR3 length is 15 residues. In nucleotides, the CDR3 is TGTGCCAGCAGCTTGGAAGCGGGAGAGACCGGGGAGCTGTTTTTT. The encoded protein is CASSLEAGETGELFF. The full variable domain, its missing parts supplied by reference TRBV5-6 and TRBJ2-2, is DAGVTQSPTHLIKTRGQQVTLRCSPKSGHDTVSWYQQALGQGPQFIFQYYEEEERQRGNFPDRFSGHQFPNYSSELNVNALLLGDSALYLCASSLEAGETGELFFGEGSRLTVL.

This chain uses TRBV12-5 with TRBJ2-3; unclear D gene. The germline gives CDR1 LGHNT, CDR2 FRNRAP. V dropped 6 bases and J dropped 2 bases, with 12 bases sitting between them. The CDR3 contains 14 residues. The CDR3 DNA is TGTGCTAGTGGCCGCACTCCGGACACAGATACGCAGTATTTT. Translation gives CASGRTPDTDTQYF.

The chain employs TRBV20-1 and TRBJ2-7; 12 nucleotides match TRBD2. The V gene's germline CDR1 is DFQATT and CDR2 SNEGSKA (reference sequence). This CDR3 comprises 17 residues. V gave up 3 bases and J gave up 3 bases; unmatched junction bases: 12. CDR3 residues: CSARGLAGQGTYYEQYF. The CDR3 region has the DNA TGCAGTGCTAGGGGACTAGCGGGTCAAGGGACCTACTACGAGCAGTACTTC.

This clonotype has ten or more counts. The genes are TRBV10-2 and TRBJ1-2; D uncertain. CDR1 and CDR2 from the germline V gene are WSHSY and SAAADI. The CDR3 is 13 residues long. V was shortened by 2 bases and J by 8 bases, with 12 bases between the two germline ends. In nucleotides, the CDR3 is TGCGCCAGCAGTGAGGGGTCCAACGGAGGCTACACCTTC. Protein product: CASSEGSNGGYTF.

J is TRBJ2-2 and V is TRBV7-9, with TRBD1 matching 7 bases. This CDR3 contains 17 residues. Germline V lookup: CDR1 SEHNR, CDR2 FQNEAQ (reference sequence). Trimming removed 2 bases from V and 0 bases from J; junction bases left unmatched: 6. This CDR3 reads CASSLTGVNTNTGELFF. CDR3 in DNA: TGTGCCAGCAGCTTAACAGGGGTAAACACGAACACCGGGGAGCTGTTTTTT.

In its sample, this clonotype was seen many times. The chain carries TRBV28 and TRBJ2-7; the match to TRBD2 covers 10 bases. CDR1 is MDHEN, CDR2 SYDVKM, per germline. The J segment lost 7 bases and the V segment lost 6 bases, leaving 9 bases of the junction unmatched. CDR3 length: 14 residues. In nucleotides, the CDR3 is TGTGCCAGCAGCCCATATAGGACTAGCGGAGAGCAGTACTTC. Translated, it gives CASSPYRTSGEQYF.

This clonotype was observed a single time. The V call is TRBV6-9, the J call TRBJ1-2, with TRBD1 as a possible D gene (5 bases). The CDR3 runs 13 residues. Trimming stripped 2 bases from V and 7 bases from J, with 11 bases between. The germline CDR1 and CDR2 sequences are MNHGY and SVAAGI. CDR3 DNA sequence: TGTGCCAGCAGTTATAAGCAGGGAGGTGGCTACACCTTC. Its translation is CASSYKQGGGYTF.

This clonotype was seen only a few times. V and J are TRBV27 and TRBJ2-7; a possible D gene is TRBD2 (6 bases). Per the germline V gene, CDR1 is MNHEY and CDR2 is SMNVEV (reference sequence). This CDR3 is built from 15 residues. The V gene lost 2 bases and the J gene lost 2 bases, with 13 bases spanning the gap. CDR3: CASSLHSGAAYEQYF. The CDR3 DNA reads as TGTGCCAGCAGTTTACATAGCGGAGCTGCCTACGAGCAGTACTTC.

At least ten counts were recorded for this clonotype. DNA for the CDR3: TGTGCCAGCGGTGCTTCTGGGAATGAGCAGTTCTTC. Its translation: CASGASGNEQFF. The V and J genes are TRBV28 and TRBJ2-1; D call uncertain. CDR1 is MDHEN, CDR2 SYDVKM, per germline. Deletions cut 8 bases from V and 7 bases from J, with 12 bases between. The CDR3 has 12 residues.

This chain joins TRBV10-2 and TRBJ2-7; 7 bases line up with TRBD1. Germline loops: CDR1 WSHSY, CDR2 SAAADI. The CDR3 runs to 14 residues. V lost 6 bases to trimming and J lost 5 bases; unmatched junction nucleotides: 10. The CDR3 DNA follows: TGCGCCAGCAGGAGACAGGGCCTCCTAGACGAGCAGTACTTC. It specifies CASRRQGLLDEQYF.

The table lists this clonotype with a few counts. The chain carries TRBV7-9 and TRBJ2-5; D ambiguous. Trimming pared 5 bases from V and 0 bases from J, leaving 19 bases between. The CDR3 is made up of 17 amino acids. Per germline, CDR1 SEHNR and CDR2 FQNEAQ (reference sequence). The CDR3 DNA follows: TGTGCCAGCAGCCCCTTCCCGATAGAGCAGTACCAAGAGACCCAGTACTTC. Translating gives CASSPFPIEQYQETQYF.

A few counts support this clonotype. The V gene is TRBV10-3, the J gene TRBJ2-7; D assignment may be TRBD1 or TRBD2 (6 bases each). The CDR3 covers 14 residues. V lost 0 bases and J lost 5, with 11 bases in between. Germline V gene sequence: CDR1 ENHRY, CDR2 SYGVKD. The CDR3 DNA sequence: TGTGCCATCAGTGAGTCGCAGAGGGGGGACGAGCAGTACTTC. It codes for CAISESQRGDEQYF.

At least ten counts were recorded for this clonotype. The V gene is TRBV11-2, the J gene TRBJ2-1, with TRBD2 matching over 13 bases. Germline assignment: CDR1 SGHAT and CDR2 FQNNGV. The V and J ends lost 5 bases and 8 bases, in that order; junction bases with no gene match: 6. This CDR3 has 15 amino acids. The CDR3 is CASSIGTSGTDEQFF. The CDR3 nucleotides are TGTGCCAGCAGCATCGGGACTAGCGGGACCGATGAGCAGTTCTTC.

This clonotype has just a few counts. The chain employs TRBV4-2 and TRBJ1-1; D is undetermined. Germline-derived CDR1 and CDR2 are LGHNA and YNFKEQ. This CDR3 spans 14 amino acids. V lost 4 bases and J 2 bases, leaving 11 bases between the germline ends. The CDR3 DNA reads TGTGCCAGCAGCCCTAAGACGGCAAACACTGAAGCTTTCTTT. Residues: CASSPKTANTEAFF.